This T cell receptor beta chain was profiled in a study of T cell changes during pregnancy in multiple sclerosis. Profiled with immunoSEQ multiplex PCR; TCRdb holds only in-frame clones, not every one. The sample consists of 70,000 to 100,000 clones, over 80% of them appearing once. Germline CDR1 and CDR2: KGHSH and LQKENI. Trimming pared 3 bases from V and 3 bases from J, leaving 24 bases between. This CDR3 is built from 18 residues. The rearrangement links TRBV18 to TRBJ2-7; D is ambiguous. This sequence was found in a female donor with multiple sclerosis, enrolled in a pregnancy study. The starting material was peripheral blood, obtained in the first trimester of pregnancy. The chain's CDR3 is CASSPPLRSGAVVYEQYF. The CDR3 nucleotides read TGTGCCAGCTCACCCCCCCTCAGATCAGGCGCCGTGGTCTACGAGCAGTACTTC.